This T cell receptor (beta chain) was captured in a study of cytomegalovirus exposure and HLA in healthy donors. Primers for the PCR totalled 60 Vbeta and 13 Jbeta. The table came from immunoSEQ multiplex PCR; TCRdb's copy has only in-frame clones and leaves some out. The sample lists 90,000 to 150,000 clones; roughly 69% were seen once. Germline V lookup: CDR1 SGHAT, CDR2 FQNNGV. V was pared by 5 bases and J by 5 bases, with 12 bases between. The CDR3 has 13 residues. The sequence was obtained from a middle-aged woman in good health and CMV-seropositive. The genes are TRBV11-2 and TRBJ1-2; no clear D gene. Sequencing used PBMCs. CDR3 in amino acids: CASSRSESYGYTF. CDR3 nucleotides: TGTGCCAGCAGCCGGTCCGAGAGTTATGGCTACACCTTC.